These 25 T cell receptor beta chains share one sample of origin, sequenced in a study of OX40 agonist ivuxolimab in advanced cancers. Profiling relied on immunoSEQ multiplex PCR, and the TCRdb table lists in-frame clones only, not all of them. This table has around 65,000 clones, about 89% appearing once. The source material was CD4+ or CD8+ T cells sorted from blood, sampled in a trial of the OX40 agonist ivuxolimab. These receptor sequences come from an adult with an advanced solid tumor such as melanoma, head and neck, liver or kidney cancer.

V is TRBV7-9 and J is TRBJ2-1; 9 bases are shared with TRBD2. The germline CDR1 and CDR2 sequences are SEHNR and FQNEAQ (reference sequence). Losses at the gene ends were 5 bases for V and 8 bases for J; bases not matched to a gene: 10. The CDR3 runs to 15 residues. The CDR3 loop reads CASSRGSGRTDEQFF. The CDR3 DNA reads as TGTGCCAGCAGCCGGGGCAGCGGGAGGACCGATGAGCAGTTCTTC.

V usage is TRBV7-6 and J usage is TRBJ2-1, with 7 bases that match TRBD2. The junction had 14 bases not matched to a gene; V was cut back by 1 base and J by 5 bases. The CDR3 loop spans 18 amino acids. Germline values: CDR1 SGHVS, CDR2 FNYEAQ. In DNA form, the CDR3 reads TGTGCCAGCAGCTTAGTGCCCCCAAGCGGGACTTTACACAATGAGCAGTTCTTC. Protein product: CASSLVPPSGTLHNEQFF. The whole variable domain, remainder taken from reference TRBV7-6 and TRBJ2-1, is GAGVSQSPRYKVTKRGQDVALRCDPISGHVSLYWYRQALGQGPEFLTYFNYEAQQDKSGLPNDRFSAERPEGSISTLTIQRTEQRDSAMYRCASSLVPPSGTLHNEQFFGPGTRLTVL.

The chain recombines TRBV11-2 with TRBJ2-3; 11 nucleotides align to TRBD2. J was trimmed by 2 bases and V by 5 bases; bases with no gene match: 6. The CDR3 covers 16 residues. The germline CDR1 and CDR2 sequences are SGHAT and FQNNGV. CDR3 residues: CASSLRLAGSTDTQYF. The DNA of the CDR3 is TGTGCCAGCAGCCTTCGACTAGCGGGGTCCACAGATACGCAGTATTTT.

The V and J genes are TRBV5-8 and TRBJ1-1; 11 positions agree with TRBD1. V was clipped by 3 bases and J by 0 bases; unmatched bases: 4. This CDR3 region has 16 residues. In germline, CDR1 is SGHTS, CDR2 YDEGEE. The CDR3 DNA reads as TGTGCCAGCAGCTCCCGGACAGGGGGCCTGAACACTGAAGCTTTCTTT. This sequence encodes CASSSRTGGLNTEAFF.

The chain has TRBV14 and TRBJ1-4; perhaps TRBD1 as D (6 bases). This CDR3 spans 16 amino acids. In germline, CDR1 is SGHDN, CDR2 FVKESK. Deletions cut 0 bases from V and 4 bases from J, with 12 bases between. The CDR3 here is CASSQDPGTYNEKLFF. The CDR3 DNA reads TGTGCCAGCAGCCAAGACCCCGGGACATATAATGAAAAACTGTTTTTT.

The chain recombines TRBV27 with TRBJ1-1; D possibly corresponds to TRBD1 (5 bases). Per the germline V gene, CDR1 is MNHEY and CDR2 is SMNVEV (reference sequence). CDR3 length: 13 amino acids. The V gene lost 5 bases and the J gene lost 11 bases, with 18 bases spanning the gap. The CDR3 DNA reads TGTGCCAGCAGTATTGGGGCGCCGATGGAGGCTTTCTTT. This encodes CASSIGAPMEAFF.

This chain connects TRBV9 to TRBJ2-7, with 7 positions matching TRBD1. This CDR3 has 14 residues. J was trimmed by 2 bases and V by 4 bases; bases with no gene match: 6. Per germline, CDR1 SGDLS and CDR2 YYNGEE. CDR3 in amino acids: CASSPRTGPYEQYF. CDR3 coding DNA: TGTGCCAGCAGCCCCCGGACAGGCCCCTACGAGCAGTACTTC. Full variable domain (remainder filled in from reference TRBV9 and TRBJ2-7): DSGVTQTPKHLITATGQRVTLRCSPRSGDLSVYWYQQSLDQGLQFLIQYYNGEERAKGNILERFSAQQFPDLHSELNLSSLELGDSALYFCASSPRTGPYEQYFGPGTRLTVT.

The chain couples TRBV5-1 to TRBJ1-4, with D perhaps TRBD1 (5 bases). Trimming took off 2 bases at V and 7 bases at J, with 9 bases between the two ends. The germline gives CDR1 SGHRS, CDR2 YFSETQ. The CDR3 sequence is 13 residues long. CDR3 DNA: TGCGCCAGCAGCTTAGAGGGACTTGAAAAACTGTTTTTT. Translating gives CASSLEGLEKLFF.

The rearrangement uses TRBV7-3 and TRBJ2-2, with D unclear. V lost 1 base to trimming and J lost 6 bases, with 15 bases between them. Germline V gene sequence: CDR1 SGHTA, CDR2 FQGTGA. The CDR3 has 16 residues. CDR3 DNA: TGTGCCAGCAGCTTAATGTCAAGAAATTTCGCCGGGGAGCTGTTTTTT. It translates to CASSLMSRNFAGELFF.

J is TRBJ2-3 and V is TRBV10-3; D might be TRBD2 (6 bases). The V gene's germline CDR1 is ENHRY and CDR2 SYGVKD. The CDR3 contains 13 residues. V was shortened by 6 bases and J by 14 bases, with 21 bases between the two germline ends. The CDR3 nucleotides are TGTGCCATCAGCCCTAGTGCGGGAACCGAGGGGTATTTT. Translation gives CAISPSAGTEGYF.

The rearrangement links TRBV7-8 to TRBJ2-2; 10 bases map to TRBD2. This CDR3 has 15 amino acids. Trimming at V came to 5 bases and at J to 3 bases, leaving 3 bases not matched to a gene. Germline assignment: CDR1 SGHVS and CDR2 FQNEAQ. In DNA form, the CDR3 reads TGTGCCAGCAGCCTGACTAGCGGGTACACCGGGGAGCTGTTTTTT. Translation: CASSLTSGYTGELFF.

The rearrangement links TRBV12-5 to TRBJ2-7, with 9 bases that match TRBD1. CDR3 size: 14 residues. Germline values: CDR1 LGHNT, CDR2 FRNRAP. The junction had 6 bases not matched to a gene; V was cut back by 3 bases and J by 6 bases. The CDR3 is CASGFPGQGREQYF. For the CDR3, the DNA is TGTGCTAGTGGTTTCCCGGGACAGGGACGCGAGCAGTACTTC.

V gene TRBV6-5 combines with J gene TRBJ2-1; TRBD2 agrees at 7 bases. CDR3 length: 15 residues. Germline values: CDR1 MNHEY, CDR2 SVGAGI. The J segment lost 6 bases and the V segment lost 0 bases, leaving 5 bases of the junction unmatched. The chain's CDR3 is CASSYSGGEFNEQFF. DNA of the CDR3: TGTGCCAGCAGTTACTCGGGGGGGGAGTTCAATGAGCAGTTCTTC.

The chain couples TRBV5-1 to TRBJ1-1, with 7 bases aligning to TRBD1. Germline trimming cut 0 bases from V and 8 bases from J; bases unmatched to any gene: 4. The CDR3 runs to 13 residues. Per the germline V gene, CDR1 is SGHRS and CDR2 is YFSETQ. CDR3 residues: CASSLGQGKEAFF. The CDR3 DNA reads TGCGCCAGCAGCTTGGGACAGGGAAAAGAAGCTTTCTTT.

The chain carries TRBV19 and TRBJ2-6, with TRBD1 as a possible D gene (6 bases). Per the germline V gene, CDR1 is LNHDA and CDR2 is SQIVND (reference sequence). The CDR3 totals 16 residues. V was trimmed by 3 bases and J by 4 bases, leaving 13 bases between them. CDR3 amino acids: CASSILGALGANVLTF. The CDR3 DNA is TGTGCCAGTAGTATTCTGGGGGCTCTAGGGGCCAACGTCCTGACTTTC.

This clone was picked up one time. J is TRBJ1-5 and V is TRBV28; no reliable D call. CDR3 length: 16 amino acids. V lost 5 bases and J lost 2, with 16 bases in between. Germline V CDR1 and CDR2: MDHEN, SYDVKM. CDR3 sequence reads: CASSHNRAWGNQPQHF. CDR3 sequence (DNA): TGTGCCAGCAGTCATAATCGGGCGTGGGGCAATCAGCCCCAGCATTTT. Based on the CDR3 plus reference TRBV28 and TRBJ1-5, the full variable domain is DVKVTQSSRYLVKRTGEKVFLECVQDMDHENMFWYRQDPGLGLRLIYFSYDVKMKEKGDIPEGYSVSREKKERFSLILESASTNQTSMYLCASSHNRAWGNQPQHFGDGTRLSIL.

This chain uses TRBV6-5 with TRBJ1-1; TRBD1 agrees at 7 bases. The germline gives CDR1 MNHEY, CDR2 SVGAGI. The J segment lost 2 bases and the V segment lost 6 bases, leaving 6 bases of the junction unmatched. The CDR3 contains 14 residues. The CDR3 nucleotides are TGTGCCAGCAGCCAGGGGGGAGTCAACACTGAAGCTTTCTTT. It codes for CASSQGGVNTEAFF.

The V and J genes are TRBV27 and TRBJ2-1; 8 bases line up with TRBD2. CDR1 and CDR2 from the germline V gene are MNHEY and SMNVEV (reference sequence). The CDR3 has 14 amino acids. V was pared by 3 bases and J by 8 bases, with 6 bases of the junction left unmatched. The CDR3 DNA is TGTGCCAGCAGTTTTGGGACTAGTTTCGATGAGCAGTTCTTC. Protein: CASSFGTSFDEQFF.

The chain carries TRBV5-1 and TRBJ2-7; D possibly corresponds to TRBD2 (5 bases). V was trimmed by 3 bases and J by 4 bases, leaving 23 bases between them. The CDR3 covers 17 residues. Germline CDR1 reads SGHRS; CDR2 reads YFSETQ. CDR3 sequence reads: CASSSEGLSLLPYEQYF. CDR3 coding DNA: TGCGCCAGCAGCTCAGAGGGATTAAGCCTTCTGCCGTACGAGCAGTACTTC.

This chain connects TRBV19 to TRBJ1-5; 8 positions agree with TRBD1. After removal of 10 bases from V and 1 base from J, the junction contained 6 bases not matched to a gene. Germline assignment: CDR1 LNHDA and CDR2 SQIVND (reference sequence). This CDR3 is built from 14 residues. The CDR3 here is CATATGASNQPQHF. The DNA of the CDR3 is TGTGCCACCGCGACAGGGGCGAGCAATCAGCCCCAGCATTTT.

This clone was observed once. This chain joins TRBV6-5 and TRBJ2-5; 9 bases are a match to TRBD2. Germline V lookup: CDR1 MNHEY, CDR2 SVGAGI. Germline trimming cut 9 bases from V and 4 bases from J; bases unmatched to any gene: 6. This CDR3 has 13 residues. CDR3 region: CASGVAGVETQYF. CDR3 coding DNA: TGTGCCAGTGGGGTAGCGGGAGTAGAGACCCAGTACTTC.

The chain carries TRBV11-2 and TRBJ1-1; unclear D gene. With 8 bases removed from V and 1 base from J, the gap between germline ends came to 11 bases. The CDR3 totals 13 residues. Germline V lookup: CDR1 SGHAT, CDR2 FQNNGV. CDR3 sequence (DNA): TGTGCCAGCGGCATTAAAGCGAACACTGAAGCTTTCTTT. Translation gives CASGIKANTEAFF.

The V gene is TRBV13, the J gene TRBJ2-5; possibly TRBD2 for D (6 bases). Trimming removed 4 bases at V and 4 bases at J, with 16 bases between. This CDR3 is 15 amino acids long. The V gene's germline CDR1 is PRHDT and CDR2 FYEKMQ (reference sequence). Here the CDR3 reads CASSYLFGSIETQYF. The CDR3 region has the DNA TGTGCCAGCAGCTACCTTTTCGGGAGCATAGAGACCCAGTACTTC.

This chain links TRBV2 with TRBJ2-1, with a weak D call TRBD2 (5 bases). Germline V CDR1 and CDR2: SNHLY, FYNNEI. V was pared by 3 bases and J by 3 bases, with 9 bases between. CDR3 length: 14 residues. CDR3 in amino acids: CASSESGVYNEQFF. CDR3 in DNA: TGTGCCAGCAGTGAGAGCGGAGTCTACAATGAGCAGTTCTTC.

The chain links TRBV15 to TRBJ1-1, with 11 bases identical to TRBD1. Germline trimming cut 2 bases from V and 4 bases from J; bases unmatched to any gene: 9. This CDR3 is 17 amino acids long. Germline CDR1 LNHNV, CDR2 YYDKDF (reference sequence). Here the CDR3 reads CATSRPGQGARGTEAFF. The CDR3 DNA sequence: TGTGCCACCAGCAGACCTGGACAGGGGGCAAGGGGCACTGAAGCTTTCTTT.